The rows below give T cell receptor beta chains drawn from one sample of a study of blood T cell repertoires in COVID-19. Here immunoSEQ multiplex PCR was the method, and the copy in TCRdb shows in-frame clones only, minus some. The table lists around 200,000 clones, about nine tenths of them singletons. The sequencing input was PBMCs or T cells enriched from blood (not recorded which). The receptors were gathered from a woman aged 40 to 49 with acute COVID-19. CDR3s include the opening cysteine and the closing phenylalanine or tryptophan. D genes are given only for firm matches. Part of the rows lack a size; the others show once, few, many or a class for expanded clones.

j_call v_call clone_size d_call cdr3_nt cdr3_aa
TRBJ1-2 TRBV4-3 NA NA TGCGCCAGCAGCCAAGGGCTCGAATCCGGGTATGGCTACACCTTC CASSQGLESGYGYTF
TRBJ1-1 TRBV5-1 NA TRBD1 TGCGCCAGCAGCCGGCTTACCGGGACAGGCTCCATGTCGAACACTGAAGCTTTCTTT CASSRLTGTGSMSNTEAFF
TRBJ2-1 TRBV18 NA TRBD2 TGTGCCAGCTCAAGGCCTAGCGGCGGTAGCACCTACAATGAGCAGTTCTTC CASSRPSGGSTYNEQFF
TRBJ1-2 TRBV9 NA NA TGTGCCAGCAGCAACCCGACTGGGGGCAGGGGTAACTATGGCTACACCTTC CASSNPTGGRGNYGYTF
TRBJ1-2 TRBV5-4 NA NA TGTGCCAGCAGCTTGGTGCCAGGGGACTATGGCTACACCTTC CASSLVPGDYGYTF
TRBJ2-3 TRBV7-2 NA NA TGTGCCAGCAGCTTAGCCCTAGCGAGCACAGATACGCAGTATTTT CASSLALASTDTQYF
TRBJ2-2 TRBV5-1 NA NA TGCGCCAGCCAGGGGACATGGGTCACCGGGGAGCTGTTTTTT CASQGTWVTGELFF
TRBJ1-2 TRBV3-1/TRBV3-2 NA NA TGTGCCAGCAGCCAAGATGGGGGGAGGAATGGCTACACCTTC CASSQDGGRNGYTF
TRBJ1-2 TRBV28 NA NA TGTGCCAGCAGGCGGGACCGCAGCTACACCTTC CASRRDRSYTF
TRBJ1-5 TRBV6-2/TRBV6-3 NA TRBD1 TGTGCCAGCAGTTACTCACTGGGGACAGGGCGGATTGGCAATCAGCCCCAGCATTTT CASSYSLGTGRIGNQPQHF
TRBJ1-6 TRBV19 once TRBD1 TGTGCCAGTAGTGGACGGGACAGCTATAATTCACCCCTCCACTTT CASSGRDSYNSPLHF
TRBJ1-4 TRBV7-9 NA NA TGTGCCAGCAGCTTAGGTGGGGCCTCTGAAAAACTGTTTTTT CASSLGGASEKLFF
TRBJ2-5 TRBV27 NA TRBD2 TGTGCCAGCAGCCTGCGGGAGGGCGAGACCCAGTACTTC CASSLREGETQYF
TRBJ1-2 TRBV4-1 NA TRBD1 TGCGCCAGCAGCCAAGACAGGGGGGACTATGGCTACACCTTC CASSQDRGDYGYTF
TRBJ1-1 TRBV15 NA NA TGTGCCACCAGCAGCCGACGGACTTCGAACACTGAAGCTTTCTTT CATSSRRTSNTEAFF
TRBJ2-3 TRBV5-1 NA TRBD1 TGCGCCAGCCGTCGGACAGGGGGCTTCACAGATACGCAGTATTTT CASRRTGGFTDTQYF
TRBJ2-7 TRBV3-1/TRBV3-2 few NA TGTGCCAGCAGCCAAGATGGGGCGGGGGCTTCCTACGAGCAGTACTTC CASSQDGAGASYEQYF
TRBJ1-4 TRBV6-2/TRBV6-3 NA TRBD1 TGTGCCAGCAGTTACTCGACAGGGGGCTTCGCTAATGAAAAACTGTTTTTT CASSYSTGGFANEKLFF
TRBJ1-2 TRBV5-4 NA NA TGTGCCAGCAGCGTCGACAGTAACTATGGCTACACCTTC CASSVDSNYGYTF
TRBJ1-4 TRBV12-3/TRBV12-4 NA NA TGTGCCAGCAAAGTGTCGGGTAATGAAAAACTGTTTTTT CASKVSGNEKLFF
TRBJ2-5 TRBV5-1 NA TRBD2 TGCGCCAGCAGCGGACTAGCGGGGGATCGTGAGACCCAGTACTTC CASSGLAGDRETQYF
TRBJ2-7 TRBV6-5 NA TRBD2 TGTGCCAGCAGTTCCGGGGGGTTAGGAGAGCAGTACTTC CASSSGGLGEQYF
TRBJ2-3 TRBV6-4 many TRBD1 TGTGCCAGCAGTGACGGGACAGGGGGCACAGATACGCAGTATTTT CASSDGTGGTDTQYF
TRBJ1-6 TRBV5-1 NA TRBD1 TGCGCCAGCAGTATGACAGGGAATAATTCACCCCTCCACTTT CASSMTGNNSPLHF
TRBJ2-7 TRBV5-1 once TRBD1 TGCGCCAGCAGAACCTTAGGGGGACAGGGGATAGGCGAGCAGTACTTC CASRTLGGQGIGEQYF
TRBJ1-6 TRBV4-2 NA NA TGTGCCAGCAGCCAGGATCCGGGAGGGGAAAATTCACCCCTCCACTTT CASSQDPGGENSPLHF
TRBJ2-5 TRBV7-9 once NA TGTGCCAGCAGCCCAAGACAGCTACCGGAGACCCAGTACTTC CASSPRQLPETQYF
TRBJ1-5 TRBV15 once TRBD1 TGTGCCACCAGTCCACGGGACAGGGGTGATGGTCAGCCCCAGCATTTT CATSPRDRGDGQPQHF
TRBJ2-2 TRBV7-6 once NA TGTGCCAGCAGCTTAGCCTCAGGGTTGGCGGCCGGGGAGCTGTTTTTT CASSLASGLAAGELFF
TRBJ2-2 TRBV3-1/TRBV3-2 NA TRBD2 TGTGCCAGCAGCCGCGGGGGGACGAACACCGGGGAGCTGTTTTTT CASSRGGTNTGELFF
TRBJ2-6 TRBV19 NA NA TGTGCCAGCGCGGACGTAGCGGGGGCCAACGTCCTGACTTTC CASADVAGANVLTF